The 15 T cell receptor beta chains below come from one sample, sequenced in a study of blood T cell repertoires in COVID-19. Sequenced by immunoSEQ multiplex PCR; TCRdb stores in-frame clones only, minus some. The table records 100,000 to 130,000 clones, 70% to 90% of them present only once. The sequencing input was peripheral blood. The receptors originated from a man in his forties with active or convalescent COVID-19.

This clone occurred a few times. This chain connects TRBV28 to TRBJ1-3; tentative D call: TRBD1 (5 bases). V lost 3 bases to trimming and J lost 2 bases, with 14 bases between them. Germline V CDR1 and CDR2: MDHEN, SYDVKM. The CDR3 is 16 residues long. The CDR3 protein is CASSLDGGVTGNTIYF. CDR3 nucleotides: TGTGCCAGCAGTTTGGACGGGGGAGTAACTGGAAACACCATATATTTT.

The chain combines TRBV19 with TRBJ2-3; 14 nucleotides line up with TRBD2. Germline V gene lookup returns CDR1 LNHDA and CDR2 SQIVND (reference sequence). The CDR3 extends over 17 amino acids. Unmatched junction bases numbered 7, after V lost 4 bases and J lost 4 bases. The CDR3 region is CASSSGTSGSLSDTQYF. The CDR3 DNA reads TGTGCCAGTAGTAGTGGGACTAGCGGGAGTTTGTCAGATACGCAGTATTTT.

This clone was seen at least ten times. The V and J genes are TRBV3-1 (or the pseudogene TRBV3-2) and TRBJ1-1; tentatively, D is TRBD1 (6 bases). Trimming left V 7 bases short and J 6 bases short, with 21 bases between. The CDR3 runs to 15 residues. Germline V gene lookup returns CDR1 LGHDT and CDR2 YNNKEL (reference sequence). The CDR3 DNA is TGTGCCAGCACCCAGACCGGGGGGCTATTGTCTGAAGCTTTCTTT. Translating gives CASTQTGGLLSEAFF.

The chain joins TRBV28 to TRBJ2-7, with D possibly matching TRBD2 (6 bases). The CDR3 length is 14 residues. Germline V gene data show CDR1 as MDHEN and CDR2 as SYDVKM. V dropped 3 bases and J dropped 3 bases, with 12 bases sitting between them. The CDR3 protein is CASSFRGSYYEQYF. CDR3 DNA: TGTGCCAGCAGTTTTCGGGGGAGCTACTACGAGCAGTACTTC.

CDR3 residues: CASSPPGQGNQPQHF. CDR3 DNA: TGTGCCAGCTCACCACCGGGACAGGGCAATCAGCCCCAGCATTTT. The J gene is TRBJ1-5, the V gene TRBV18; 8 bases agree with TRBD1. The V and J ends lost 0 bases and 2 bases, in that order; junction bases with no gene match: 0. The germline V gene has CDR1 KGHSH and CDR2 LQKENI. The CDR3 length is 15 residues.

The chain joins TRBV11-2 to TRBJ2-5, with 7 bases fitting TRBD2. CDR3 size: 16 residues. After removal of 0 bases from V and 5 bases from J, the junction contained 9 bases not matched to a gene. CDR1 is SGHAT, CDR2 FQNNGV, per germline. The CDR3 sequence is CASSLELAVSPETQYF. In nucleotides, the CDR3 is TGTGCCAGCAGCTTAGAGCTAGCGGTGAGCCCGGAGACCCAGTACTTC.

The rearrangement uses TRBV7-3 and TRBJ1-2; maybe TRBD1 (5 bases). The CDR3 contains 14 residues. The V end was cut by 5 bases, the J end by 3 bases, with 13 bases between. From germline, CDR1 is SGHTA and CDR2 FQGTGA. The CDR3 DNA sequence: TGTGCCAGCAGCCCTGGACCGGGGGACTATGGCTACACCTTC. It is translated as CASSPGPGDYGYTF.

This chain joins TRBV20-1 and TRBJ1-3; perhaps TRBD1 as D (5 bases). This CDR3 region has 12 residues. V lost 3 bases, J lost 7 bases, and 10 bases lay in between. Germline CDR1 is DFQATT and CDR2 is SNEGSKA (reference sequence). The CDR3 DNA reads as TGCAGTGCTAGTTCCAGGGCCAACACCATATATTTT. Translated: CSASSRANTIYF.

The V call is TRBV7-2, the J call TRBJ1-6; the D is unclear. The CDR3 contains 15 residues. Germline V lookup: CDR1 SGHTA, CDR2 FQGNSA. The ends were cut back, 4 bases at V and 5 bases at J, with 12 bases in the middle. CDR3 sequence: CASSSQGLHNSPLHF. DNA for the CDR3: TGTGCCAGCAGCTCCCAAGGACTCCATAATTCACCCCTCCACTTT.

By frequency in the sample, this clone is medium-sized. The V call is TRBV6-6, the J call TRBJ1-2; a possible D gene is TRBD1 (6 bases). The CDR3 totals 15 residues. CDR1 is MNHNY, CDR2 SVGAGI, per germline (reference sequence). V lost 5 bases, J lost 2 bases, and 15 bases lay in between. The CDR3 loop reads CASSARQVFNYGYTF. The CDR3 DNA follows: TGTGCCAGCAGTGCTAGACAGGTCTTCAACTATGGCTACACCTTC.

CDR3 region: CASFRQGAGNQPQHF. The CDR3 DNA is TGTGCCAGCTTCCGACAGGGGGCAGGCAATCAGCCCCAGCATTTT. The V call is TRBV6-5, the J call TRBJ1-5; 10 nucleotides line up with TRBD1. Germline CDR1 and CDR2: MNHEY and SVGAGI. The CDR3 is made up of 15 amino acids. The junction had 6 bases not matched to a gene; V was cut back by 8 bases and J by 2 bases.

Written as DNA, the CDR3 is TGTGCCAGCAGTTTACTAAGCGGGAGCCAAGAGACCCAGTACTTC. It encodes CASSLLSGSQETQYF. The chain uses TRBV11-2 and TRBJ2-5; 8 bases are a match to TRBD2. With V trimmed by 6 bases and J by 1 base, 7 bases remained unmatched. Germline assignment: CDR1 SGHAT and CDR2 FQNNGV. The CDR3 contains 15 residues.

The J gene is TRBJ2-3, the V gene TRBV14; D unclear. Trimming took 0 bases from V and 1 from J, leaving 11 bases between them. Germline V gives CDR1 SGHDN, CDR2 FVKESK. This CDR3 comprises 16 residues. Written as DNA, the CDR3 is TGTGCCAGCAGCCAAGACTCAGGCTTCGGCACAGATACGCAGTATTTT. Protein: CASSQDSGFGTDTQYF.

The chain carries TRBV7-9 and TRBJ2-7; D might be TRBD2 (5 bases). V lost 2 bases and J lost 6, with 17 bases in between. There are 15 residues in the CDR3. Germline CDR1 and CDR2: SEHNR and FQNEAQ (reference sequence). CDR3 sequence reads: CASSLFGEIGLEQYF. CDR3 bases: TGTGCCAGCAGCTTATTTGGGGAGATCGGGCTCGAGCAGTACTTC.

The chain couples TRBV19 to TRBJ2-6; 8 nucleotides align to TRBD1. Germline CDR1 LNHDA, CDR2 SQIVND (reference sequence). The CDR3 has 15 amino acids. The junction had 8 bases not matched to a gene; V was cut back by 10 bases and J by 3 bases. CDR3 nucleotides: TGTGCCACCCACTCAACAGGGGGTGGGGCCAACGTCCTGACTTTC. Translating gives CATHSTGGGANVLTF.